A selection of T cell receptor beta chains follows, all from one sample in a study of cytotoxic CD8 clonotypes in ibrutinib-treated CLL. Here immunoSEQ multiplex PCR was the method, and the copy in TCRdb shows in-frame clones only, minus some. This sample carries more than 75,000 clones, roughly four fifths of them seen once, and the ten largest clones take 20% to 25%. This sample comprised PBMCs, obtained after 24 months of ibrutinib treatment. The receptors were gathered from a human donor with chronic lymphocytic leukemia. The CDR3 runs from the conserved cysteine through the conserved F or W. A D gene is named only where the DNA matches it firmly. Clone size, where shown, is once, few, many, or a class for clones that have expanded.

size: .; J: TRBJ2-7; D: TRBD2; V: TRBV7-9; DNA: TGTGCCAGCAGCTTAGGACTAGCGGGAGACGAGCAGTACTTC; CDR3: CASSLGLAGDEQYF
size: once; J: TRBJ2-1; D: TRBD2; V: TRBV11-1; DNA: TGTGCCAGCAGCTTAGTTGGTAGCGGGAGATACAATGAGCAGTTCTTC; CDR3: CASSLVGSGRYNEQFF
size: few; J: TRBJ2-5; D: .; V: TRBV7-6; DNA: TGTGCCAGCAGCTTAACCTTCCAAGAGACCCAGTACTTC; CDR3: CASSLTFQETQYF
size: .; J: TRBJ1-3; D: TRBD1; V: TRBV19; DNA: TGTGCCAGTAGTCCCCTCAGGGGGGGACAGGGCGCGGGAGGAAACACCATATATTTT; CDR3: CASSPLRGGQGAGGNTIYF
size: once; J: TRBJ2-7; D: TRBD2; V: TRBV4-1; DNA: TGCGCCAGCAGCCAAATTCTAGCGGGAGGGAACTACGAGCAGTACTTC; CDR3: CASSQILAGGNYEQYF
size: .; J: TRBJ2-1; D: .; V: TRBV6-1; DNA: TGTGCCAGCAGTGGAGACACTTACAATGAGCAGTTCTTC; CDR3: CASSGDTYNEQFF
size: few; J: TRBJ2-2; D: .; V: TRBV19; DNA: TGTGCCAGTAGTATCGGACTGTACTCGAACACCGGGGAGCTGTTTTTT; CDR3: CASSIGLYSNTGELFF
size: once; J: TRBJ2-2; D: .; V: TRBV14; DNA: TGTGCCAGCAGCCAAGGGGGGTACCTCACCGGGGAGCTGTTTTTT; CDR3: CASSQGGYLTGELFF
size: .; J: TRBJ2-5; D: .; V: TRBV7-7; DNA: TGTGCTAGCAGCTCCCAAGGGCAGGAGACCCAGTACTTC; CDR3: CASSSQGQETQYF
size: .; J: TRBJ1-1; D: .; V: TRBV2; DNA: TGTGCCAGCAGGACCGGGTCCGTGAACACTGAAGCTTTCTTT; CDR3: CASRTGSVNTEAFF
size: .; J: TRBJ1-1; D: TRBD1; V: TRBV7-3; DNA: TGTGCCAGCAGTCCCACTCCGGGACAGAATAGAGCTTTCTTT; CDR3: CASSPTPGQNRAFF
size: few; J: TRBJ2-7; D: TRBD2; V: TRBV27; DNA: TGTGCCAGCAGGGACTCGGGAGGGAACGAGCAGTACTTC; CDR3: CASRDSGGNEQYF
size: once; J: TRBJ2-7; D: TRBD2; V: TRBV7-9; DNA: TGTGCCAGCACTCTCCTCAGCGGGAGCTCCTACGAGCAGTACTTC; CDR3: CASTLLSGSSYEQYF
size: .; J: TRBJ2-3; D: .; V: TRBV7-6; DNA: TGTGCCAGCACCGATCATGGGGGCGAGGCAGATACGCAGTATTTT; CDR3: CASTDHGGEADTQYF
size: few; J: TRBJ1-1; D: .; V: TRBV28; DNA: TGTGCCAGCAGCCCGATGGCGGAGGCTTTCTTT; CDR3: CASSPMAEAFF
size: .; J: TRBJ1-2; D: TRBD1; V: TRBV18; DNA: TGTGCCAGCTCACCGGCACAGGGGTACGGCTACACCTTC; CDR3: CASSPAQGYGYTF
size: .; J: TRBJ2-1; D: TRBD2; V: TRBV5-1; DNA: TGCGCCAGCAGCTTGGCCCTAGCGGTAGATGAGCAGTTCTTC; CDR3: CASSLALAVDEQFF
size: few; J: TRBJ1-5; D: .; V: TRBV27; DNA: TGTGCCAGCAGTTATCGGCAGCATCAGCCCCAGCATTTT; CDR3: CASSYRQHQPQHF
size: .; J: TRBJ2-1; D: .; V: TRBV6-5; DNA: TGTGCCAGCAGTTACTCCCGGCCAGGGAAAGACAATGAGCAGTTCTTC; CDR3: CASSYSRPGKDNEQFF
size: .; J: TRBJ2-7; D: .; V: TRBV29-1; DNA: TGCAGCGTCCTGGGACACGATTACGAGCAGTACTTC; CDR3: CSVLGHDYEQYF
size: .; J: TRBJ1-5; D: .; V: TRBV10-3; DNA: TGTGCCATCAGTGAGGGGGTGAACAATCAGCCCCAGCATTTT; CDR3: CAISEGVNNQPQHF
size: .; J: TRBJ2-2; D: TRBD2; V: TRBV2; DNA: TGTGCCAGGAATACCGGGACTAGCGGCACCGGGGAGCTGTTTTTT; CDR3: CARNTGTSGTGELFF
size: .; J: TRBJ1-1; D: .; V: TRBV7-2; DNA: TGTGCCAGCGGCCTAGGACCAGCGAGCACTGAAGCTTTCTTT; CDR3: CASGLGPASTEAFF
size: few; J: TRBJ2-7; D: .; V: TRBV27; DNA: TGTGCCAGCAGTTTAAACCAGGGCTTCAACGAGCAGTACTTC; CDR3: CASSLNQGFNEQYF